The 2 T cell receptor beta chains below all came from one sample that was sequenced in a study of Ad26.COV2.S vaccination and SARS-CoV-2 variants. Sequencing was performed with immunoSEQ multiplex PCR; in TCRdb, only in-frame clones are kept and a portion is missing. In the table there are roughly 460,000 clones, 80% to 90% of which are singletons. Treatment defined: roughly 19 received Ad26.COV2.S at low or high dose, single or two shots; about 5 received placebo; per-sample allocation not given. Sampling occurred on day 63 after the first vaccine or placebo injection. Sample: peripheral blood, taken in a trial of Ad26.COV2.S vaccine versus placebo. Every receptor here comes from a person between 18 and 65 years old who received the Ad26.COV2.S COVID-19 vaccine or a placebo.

For the CDR3, the DNA is TGTGCCAGCAGTTTGGGACAGGGGAATCAGCCCCAGCATTTT. Its translation: CASSLGQGNQPQHF. This chain connects TRBV28 to TRBJ1-5, with 10 bases that match TRBD1. The CDR3 runs to 14 residues. Trimming removed 3 bases from V and 4 bases from J; junction bases left unmatched: 0. CDR1 is MDHEN, CDR2 SYDVKM, per germline.

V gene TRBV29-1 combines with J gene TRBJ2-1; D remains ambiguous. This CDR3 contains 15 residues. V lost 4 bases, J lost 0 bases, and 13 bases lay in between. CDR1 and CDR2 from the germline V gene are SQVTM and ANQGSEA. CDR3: CSVVPKWDSYNEQFF. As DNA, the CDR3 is TGCAGCGTTGTCCCAAAGTGGGACTCCTACAATGAGCAGTTCTTC.